This is a list of T cell receptor beta chains from one sample in a study of T-cell reconstitution after alpha-beta-depleted transplantation in children. A single record per CDR3 protein comes from TCRdb applying MiXCR to the PCR reads. The sample has almost 600,000 distinct CDR3 sequences, more than 20% seen once. Here the sequenced sample was PBMCs, taken before TCRalphabeta/CD19-depleted stem cell transplant. These receptors originate from a boy under three years old with Wiskott-Aldrich syndrome, due to receive a stem cell transplant. Both conserved end residues are part of each CDR3. The D gene is left open where the match is weak. Rows give clone size only sometimes, using once, few, many, or a class for an expanded clone.

clone_size d_call j_call v_call cdr3_aa cdr3_nt
NA NA TRBJ2-7 TRBV18 CASSPIPQGLGEQYF TGTGCCAGCTCTCCAATACCCCAGGGTCTGGGCGAGCAGTACTTC
few NA TRBJ2-1 TRBV11-2 CASSPTRTEGQFF TGTGCCAGCAGCCCCACCCGTACGGAGGGACAGTTCTTC
NA TRBD2 TRBJ2-2 TRBV6-1 CASSLEGTSGRGTGELFF TGTGCCAGCAGCCTCGAAGGGACTAGCGGGAGAGGCACCGGGGAGCTGTTTTTT
few TRBD2 TRBJ2-1 TRBV5-1 CASIKSGLAGGNEQFF TGCGCCAGCATCAAATCAGGACTAGCGGGAGGAAATGAGCAGTTCTTC
NA TRBD1 TRBJ1-5 TRBV7-9 CASSLYAGDRNQPQHF TGTGCCAGCAGCTTATATGCCGGGGACAGGAATCAGCCCCAGCATTTT
NA TRBD2 TRBJ2-5 TRBV5-1 CASSWGGDETQYF TGCGCCAGCAGCTGGGGGGGGGACGAGACCCAGTACTTC
NA NA TRBJ2-1 TRBV11-2 CASTQGASGDYNEQFF TGTGCCAGCACCCAGGGGGCTAGCGGAGACTACAATGAGCAGTTCTTC
NA TRBD1 TRBJ2-6 TRBV28 CASRGQGKFYSGANGLTF TGTGCCAGCAGGGGACAGGGTAAATTTTACTCTGGGGCCAACGGCCTGACTTTC
NA TRBD1 TRBJ1-1 TRBV6-6 CASSYGDRTEAFF TGTGCCAGCAGTTATGGGGACAGGACTGAAGCTTTCTTT
few TRBD1 TRBJ2-7 TRBV5-1 CASSTRPGQGPYEQYF TGCGCCAGCAGCACCAGGCCGGGACAGGGGCCCTACGAGCAGTACTTC
NA TRBD2 TRBJ2-1 TRBV12-3/TRBV12-4 CASSFSGGPFDEQFF TGTGCCAGCAGTTTCTCGGGAGGGCCCTTCGATGAGCAGTTCTTC
few NA TRBJ1-1 TRBV29-1 CSVDKGDTEAFF TGCAGCGTTGACAAGGGGGACACTGAAGCTTTCTTT
NA TRBD1 TRBJ1-6 TRBV12-3/TRBV12-4 CASSSRPDRGNSPLHF TGTGCCAGCAGTTCCCGGCCGGACAGGGGGAATTCACCCCTCCACTTT
NA NA TRBJ1-5 TRBV3-1 CASSQEPTQPQHF TGTGCCAGCAGCCAAGAACCGACTCAGCCCCAGCATTTT
NA NA TRBJ2-1 TRBV11-2 CASSVLAGNEQFF TGTGCCAGCAGCGTACTAGCCGGGAATGAGCAGTTCTTC
few NA TRBJ1-5 TRBV27 CASSLSSRVHQPQHF TGTGCCAGCAGTTTATCGAGCAGGGTCCACCAGCCCCAGCATTTT
NA TRBD2 TRBJ2-3 TRBV28 CASRGKRELVDTQYF TGTGCCAGCCGGGGTAAGCGGGAGTTGGTGGATACGCAGTATTTT
NA TRBD2 TRBJ2-1 TRBV24-1 CATSGGLGNEQFF TGTGCCACCAGTGGCGGACTAGGCAATGAGCAGTTCTTC
NA NA TRBJ1-1 TRBV25-1 CASSELGRGESEAFF TGTGCCAGCAGTGAATTGGGCAGGGGAGAGTCTGAAGCTTTCTTT
NA TRBD2 TRBJ2-1 TRBV6-1 CASSNIDGRRHNEQFF TGTGCCAGCAGTAATATCGACGGGAGGAGGCACAATGAGCAGTTCTTC
NA NA TRBJ2-7 TRBV5-5 CASSLEDRSYEQYF TGTGCCAGCAGCTTGGAGGACAGATCCTACGAGCAGTACTTC
NA TRBD1 TRBJ2-7 TRBV5-5 CASGQGSSYEQYF TGTGCCAGTGGACAGGGGAGCTCCTACGAGCAGTACTTC
many NA TRBJ1-2 TRBV5-1 CASSLGGAGYGYTF TGCGCCAGCAGCTTGGGCGGGGCTGGGTATGGCTACACCTTC
few TRBD1 TRBJ1-5 TRBV11-1 CASSFYSPGQGVLGNQPQHF TGTGCCAGCAGCTTTTATTCACCGGGACAGGGGGTTCTCGGCAATCAGCCCCAGCATTTT
NA TRBD1 TRBJ2-7 TRBV27 CASSKRTGIYEQYF TGTGCCAGCAGTAAGCGGACAGGGATCTACGAGCAGTACTTC
few NA TRBJ1-5 TRBV20-1 CSARDLGWGTNQPQHF TGCAGTGCTAGAGATCTTGGGTGGGGGACCAATCAGCCCCAGCATTTT
NA TRBD2 TRBJ2-3 TRBV5-1 CASSLGISGRNTDTQYF TGCGCCAGCAGCTTGGGGATTAGCGGGAGGAACACAGATACGCAGTATTTT
NA NA TRBJ2-6 TRBV11-2 CASSPWGSGANVLTF TGTGCCAGCAGCCCCTGGGGCTCTGGGGCCAACGTCCTGACTTTC
NA TRBD1 TRBJ1-3 TRBV7-2 CASSQQGYGGNTIYF TGTGCCAGCTCTCAACAGGGGTATGGTGGAAACACCATATATTTT
NA NA TRBJ1-2 TRBV4-2 CASSPTISGGGYTF TGTGCCAGCAGCCCAACGATATCGGGAGGCGGCTACACCTTC
few NA TRBJ1-3 TRBV4-2 CASSQVWGNGNTIYF TGTGCCAGCAGCCAAGTTTGGGGGAATGGAAACACCATATATTTT
NA TRBD2 TRBJ2-3 TRBV20-1 CSASRLAGDYTDTQYF TGCAGTGCTAGTCGACTAGCGGGAGATTACACAGATACGCAGTATTTT
NA NA TRBJ2-5 TRBV28 CASSLYGWGQETQYF TGTGCCAGCAGTTTGTACGGCTGGGGCCAAGAGACCCAGTACTTC
NA TRBD2 TRBJ2-3 TRBV12-3/TRBV12-4 CASTWGGRGTDTQYF TGTGCCAGCACCTGGGGCGGGAGGGGCACAGATACGCAGTATTTT
NA TRBD1 TRBJ2-2 TRBV29-1 CSVEYGTGVGGELFF TGCAGCGTTGAATACGGTACAGGGGTCGGCGGGGAGCTGTTTTTT
NA TRBD1 TRBJ2-1 TRBV5-1 CASSLVVGQGPEQFF TGCGCCAGCAGCTTGGTAGTGGGACAGGGCCCTGAGCAGTTCTTC
NA TRBD2 TRBJ2-1 TRBV5-1 CASSLFPSGSSYNEQFF TGTGCCAGCAGTCTGTTCCCTAGCGGGAGCTCCTACAATGAGCAGTTCTTC
NA TRBD1 TRBJ2-1 TRBV10-3 CAIGTGGYEQFF TGTGCCATAGGGACAGGGGGCTATGAGCAGTTCTTC
NA NA TRBJ2-3 TRBV5-1 CASSLAHGLGGRTDTQYF TGCGCCAGCAGCTTGGCACACGGCCTGGGGGGGCGCACAGATACGCAGTATTTT
few NA TRBJ1-5 TRBV18 CASSSQGGSNQPQHF TGTGCCAGCTCATCGCAGGGTGGGAGCAATCAGCCCCAGCATTTT
NA NA TRBJ2-3 TRBV18 CASSPPTARITDTQYF TGTGCCAGCTCACCACCGACAGCGAGAATCACAGATACGCAGTATTTT
NA NA TRBJ2-6 TRBV24-1 CATSDLGDVLTF TGTGCCACCAGTGATTTGGGCGACGTCCTGACTTTC
NA TRBD2 TRBJ2-1 TRBV5-6 CASNPFGLAGNEQFF TGTGCCAGCAATCCTTTCGGACTAGCAGGGAATGAGCAGTTCTTC
NA NA TRBJ1-5 TRBV12-3/TRBV12-4 CASTGSSNQPQHF TGTGCCAGCACGGGAAGTAGCAATCAGCCCCAGCATTTT
NA NA TRBJ2-1 TRBV11-3 CASSYNRVYNEQFF TGTGCCAGCAGTTACAACAGGGTCTACAATGAGCAGTTCTTC
NA TRBD1 TRBJ1-6 TRBV3-1 CASSQAAGGSPLHF TGTGCCAGCAGCCAAGCGGCAGGGGGGTCACCCCTCCACTTT
few NA TRBJ2-7 TRBV20-1 CSARDIAYEQYF TGCAGTGCTAGAGATATTGCTTACGAGCAGTACTTC
NA TRBD2 TRBJ2-3 TRBV20-1 CSATRFSGVTDTQYF TGCAGTGCTACCCGCTTTAGCGGGGTCACAGATACGCAGTATTTT
few NA TRBJ2-3 TRBV10-1 CASSDQGIGSDTQYF TGCGCCAGCAGTGATCAGGGGATCGGGTCAGATACGCAGTATTTT
NA NA TRBJ2-4 TRBV10-3 CATRGEFIAKNIQYF TGTGCCACAAGGGGGGAGTTCATAGCCAAAAACATTCAGTACTTC
NA TRBD2 TRBJ2-3 TRBV27 CASSSPLAGTDTQYF TGTGCCAGCAGTTCTCCTCTAGCGGGCACAGATACGCAGTATTTT
few TRBD1 TRBJ1-1 TRBV5-1 CASSLEQGGAEAFF TGCGCCAGCAGCTTGGAACAGGGGGGCGCTGAAGCTTTCTTT
NA TRBD1 TRBJ1-3 TRBV5-1 CASSLYGTVSGNTIYF TGCGCCAGCAGTTTGTACGGGACAGTCTCTGGAAACACCATATATTTT
NA NA TRBJ2-1 TRBV6-5 CASSYLTSSSYNEQFF TGTGCCAGCAGTTACCTCACTAGTAGCTCCTACAATGAGCAGTTCTTC
NA NA TRBJ1-1 TRBV27 CASSLSSGLEAFF TGTGCCAGCAGTTTATCGTCAGGGCTTGAAGCTTTCTTT
NA TRBD1 TRBJ1-4 TRBV20-1 CSARGDRGREKLFF TGCAGTGCTAGAGGGGACAGGGGACGGGAAAAACTGTTTTTT